The 21 T cell receptor beta chains below come from one sample, sequenced in a study of blood T cell repertoires in COVID-19. Libraries were prepared by immunoSEQ multiplex PCR; TCRdb keeps only in-frame clonotypes and omits some of them. This table holds around 110,000 clones, approximately 87% found once. The sequencing sample was made of peripheral blood. The receptors derive from a young man with acute or convalescent COVID-19.

This chain uses TRBV5-5 with TRBJ2-2; D not resolved. The CDR3 runs to 15 residues. The V gene lost 5 bases and the J gene lost 3 bases, with 14 bases spanning the gap. CDR1 and CDR2 (germline): SGHKS, YYEKEE (reference sequence). CDR3 sequence: CASSLTPLDTGELFF. Here the CDR3 DNA reads TGTGCCAGCAGTTTGACACCCCTAGACACCGGGGAGCTGTTTTTT. Full variable domain (missing parts from reference TRBV5-5 and TRBJ2-2): DAGVTQSPTHLIKTRGQQVTLRCSPISGHKSVSWYQQVLGQGPQFIFQYYEKEERGRGNFPDRFSARQFPNYSSELNVNALLLGDSALYLCASSLTPLDTGELFFGEGSRLTVL.

This clone showed up just a few times. The chain recombines TRBV5-4 with TRBJ1-3, with D possibly being TRBD1 (5 bases). Germline lookup yields CDR1 SGHNT and CDR2 YYREEE (reference sequence). V was pared by 4 bases and J by 0 bases, with 14 bases between. There are 16 residues in the CDR3. For the CDR3, the DNA is TGTGCCAGCAGCATGGGACTGTCAAACTCTGGAAACACCATATATTTT. Residues: CASSMGLSNSGNTIYF.

At least ten counts were recorded for this clone. The rearrangement joins TRBV6-1 to TRBJ2-7; D perhaps matches TRBD2 (6 bases). Germline loops: CDR1 MNHNS, CDR2 SASEGT. The CDR3 extends over 16 amino acids. V lost 3 bases and J 0 bases, leaving 15 bases between the germline ends. The CDR3 DNA sequence: TGTGCCAGCAGTGAGAGCGGAGGGACTGGCTCCTACGAGCAGTACGTC. Translating it yields CASSESGGTGSYEQYV.

This clone was counted only a few times. The V call is TRBV7-9, the J call TRBJ2-5, with a weak D call TRBD1 (5 bases). Germline V lookup: CDR1 SEHNR, CDR2 FQNEAQ (reference sequence). The V end was cut by 1 base, the J end by 3 bases, with 9 bases between. The CDR3 is 14 residues long. The CDR3, as DNA: TGTGCCAGCAGCTTAGGACAGATAGAAGAGACCCAGTACTTC. Its translation: CASSLGQIEETQYF.

The gene calls are TRBV12-2 and TRBJ1-5; no DNA check was done on the table's D call, TRBD1. TRBV12-2 is tagged as a pseudogene. The CDR3 is 14 amino acids. CDR3 sequence reads: CASRFDRSNQPQHF. In nucleotides, the CDR3 is TGTGCAAGTCGCTTTGACAGGAGCAATCAGCCCCAGCATTTT.

This clone was seen just once. Other nucleotide sequences from this sample produce the same CDR3. The chain uses TRBV9 and TRBJ1-2; no clear D gene. V lost 0 bases, J lost 2 bases, and 8 bases lay in between. CDR1 is SGDLS, CDR2 YYNGEE, per germline. The length of the CDR3 is 14 residues. CDR3: CASSVGGGNYGYTF. CDR3 bases: TGTGCCAGCAGCGTAGGGGGAGGGAACTATGGCTACACCTTC.

The CDR3 coding sequence is TGTGCCAGCAGTTATCAGGAGGATCAGCCCCAGCATTTT. Protein product: CASSYQEDQPQHF. The chain uses TRBV25-1 and TRBJ1-5, with D hard to call. Germline V gene sequence: CDR1 MGHDK, CDR2 SYGVNS. The length of the CDR3 is 13 residues. V lost 5 bases, J lost 5 bases, and 10 bases lay in between.

DNA of the CDR3: TGCGCCAGCAGGCCAGGGGTATATGGCTACACCTTC. Protein: CASRPGVYGYTF. V gene TRBV5-1 combines with J gene TRBJ1-2; D possibly corresponds to TRBD1 (6 bases). Trimming stripped 5 bases from V and 5 bases from J, with 10 bases between. Germline assignment: CDR1 SGHRS and CDR2 YFSETQ. The CDR3 sequence is 12 residues long.

This clone was picked up one time. This chain joins TRBV6-2 or TRBV6-3 and TRBJ2-5, with 8 bases that match TRBD2. The germline V gene encodes CDR1 MNHEY and CDR2 SVGEGT. Germline trimming cut 6 bases from V and 9 bases from J; bases unmatched to any gene: 15. The CDR3 spans 15 residues. Here the CDR3 reads CASSLTSGTRGSQYF. The CDR3 DNA is TGTGCCAGCAGCCTTACTAGCGGTACCCGGGGGTCCCAGTACTTC.

The rearrangement uses TRBV27 and TRBJ2-5; D is unclear. CDR3 size: 15 residues. V was cut by 2 bases and J by 7 bases, with 17 bases left in between. Per germline, CDR1 MNHEY and CDR2 SMNVEV (reference sequence). CDR3 nucleotides: TGTGCCAGCAGTTTAGGGTCCGGCAGGTTCGGGACCCAGTACTTC. Its protein is CASSLGSGRFGTQYF.

The CDR3 sequence: CASSYPPGGSYEQYF. Written as DNA, the CDR3 is TGTGCCAGCAGTTACCCCCCGGGTGGCAGCTACGAGCAGTACTTC. The J gene is TRBJ2-7, the V gene TRBV6-6; no clear D gene. CDR3 length equals 15 residues. V was pared by 2 bases and J by 3 bases, with 14 bases between. CDR1 and CDR2 (germline): MNHNY, SVGAGI (reference sequence).

The chain carries TRBV27 and TRBJ2-2; 7 nucleotides align to TRBD1. With V trimmed by 4 bases and J by 0 bases, 8 bases remained unmatched. Germline V gives CDR1 MNHEY, CDR2 SMNVEV (reference sequence). This CDR3 contains 17 residues. Here the CDR3 reads CASSWWTGTANTGELFF. The CDR3 DNA is TGTGCCAGCAGTTGGTGGACCGGGACAGCGAACACCGGGGAGCTGTTTTTT.

The chain couples TRBV4-2 to TRBJ2-1; 9 bases agree with TRBD1. This CDR3 contains 17 residues. The ends lost 1 base at V and 2 bases at J; junction bases unmatched: 6. In germline, CDR1 is LGHNA, CDR2 YNFKEQ. CDR3 sequence reads: CASSQGTRDRAYNEQFF. In nucleotides, the CDR3 is TGTGCCAGCAGCCAAGGGACCCGGGACAGGGCCTACAATGAGCAGTTCTTC.

J is TRBJ2-7 and V is TRBV12-5; TRBD1 might be the D (6 bases). This CDR3 spans 13 amino acids. Trimming pared 6 bases from V and 2 bases from J, leaving 11 bases between. CDR1 LGHNT and CDR2 FRNRAP come from the germline V gene. The CDR3 loop reads CASGLRGTYEQYV. Here the CDR3 DNA reads TGTGCTAGTGGCCTGAGGGGGACCTACGAGCAGTACGTC.

V is TRBV7-9 and J is TRBJ2-5; D is unresolved. V gave up 3 bases and J gave up 0 bases, with 5 bases separating them. CDR1 SEHNR and CDR2 FQNEAQ come from the germline V gene (reference sequence). The CDR3 covers 13 residues. CDR3 in DNA: TGTGCCAGCAGCTTGTCTAACCAAGAGACCCAGTACTTC. This sequence encodes CASSLSNQETQYF.

V gene TRBV19 combines with J gene TRBJ2-3; D possibly corresponds to TRBD2 (6 bases). The CDR3 totals 16 residues. Germline CDR1 is LNHDA and CDR2 is SQIVND (reference sequence). Trimming left V 4 bases short and J 1 base short, with 15 bases between. The CDR3 spells CASSTAPVAGTDTQYF. The CDR3 DNA follows: TGTGCCAGTAGTACCGCCCCCGTAGCGGGCACAGATACGCAGTATTTT. The variable domain in full, completed from reference TRBV19 and TRBJ2-3, reads DGGITQSPKYLFRKEGQNVTLSCEQNLNHDAMYWYRQDPGQGLRLIYYSQIVNDFQKGDIAEGYSVSREKKESFPLTVTSAQKNPTAFYLCASSTAPVAGTDTQYFGPGTRLTVL.

CDR3 sequence (DNA): TGTGCCAGCAGCTTAGCTACAGGGACCTATGGCTACACCTTC. Translation: CASSLATGTYGYTF. This sequence joins TRBV7-9 and TRBJ1-2, with a weak D call TRBD1 (6 bases). Germline lookup yields CDR1 SEHNR and CDR2 FQNEAQ (reference sequence). V was pared by 0 bases and J by 4 bases, with 9 bases between. The CDR3 is 14 amino acids.

This chain connects TRBV19 to TRBJ2-7; a possible D gene is TRBD2 (6 bases). Trimming took 0 bases from V and 2 from J, leaving 14 bases between them. Germline V gene data show CDR1 as LNHDA and CDR2 as SQIVND (reference sequence). The CDR3 has 16 residues. CDR3 coding DNA: TGTGCCAGTAGTATAGACCCCCGGGAGACAGCCTACGAGCAGTACGTC. It yields the protein CASSIDPRETAYEQYV.

V gene TRBV5-1 combines with J gene TRBJ2-3; possibly TRBD2 for D (6 bases). In germline, CDR1 is SGHRS, CDR2 YFSETQ. Trimming took 4 bases from V and 9 from J, leaving 21 bases between them. The CDR3 runs to 15 residues. The DNA of the CDR3 is TGCGCCAGCAGCCCGGTATCTAGCGTCACGGTAACGCAGTATTTT. Amino acids: CASSPVSSVTVTQYF.

The chain joins TRBV19 to TRBJ2-3; TRBD2 matches at 7 bases. With 3 bases clipped from V and 3 bases from J, the junction kept 9 bases outside the gene matches. The CDR3 totals 16 residues. The germline V gene encodes CDR1 LNHDA and CDR2 SQIVND (reference sequence). Here the CDR3 reads CASSIGLGEGTDTQYF. CDR3 DNA: TGTGCCAGTAGTATTGGGTTGGGGGAGGGGACAGATACGCAGTATTTT. Full variable domain (missing parts from reference TRBV19 and TRBJ2-3): DGGITQSPKYLFRKEGQNVTLSCEQNLNHDAMYWYRQDPGQGLRLIYYSQIVNDFQKGDIAEGYSVSREKKESFPLTVTSAQKNPTAFYLCASSIGLGEGTDTQYFGPGTRLTVL.

The chain carries TRBV9 and TRBJ2-7, with 8 bases identical to TRBD1. V was pared by 0 bases and J by 2 bases, with 4 bases of the junction left unmatched. Germline values: CDR1 SGDLS, CDR2 YYNGEE. The CDR3 length is 15 residues. The chain's CDR3 is CASSVGPGQAYEQYF. CDR3 nucleotides: TGTGCCAGCAGCGTAGGACCGGGACAGGCCTACGAGCAGTACTTC.